Presented here are 8 T cell receptor beta chains from one specimen sequenced in a study of cytomegalovirus exposure and HLA in healthy donors. Both 60 Vbeta primers and 13 Jbeta primers went into the PCR. Method: immunoSEQ multiplex PCR; TCRdb's copy keeps in-frame clones and lacks some. This table holds some 4,500 clones, about 85% found once. The sample taken for sequencing was PBMCs. Receptors originate from a woman aged 40 to 49 in good health and CMV-seropositive.

The V and J genes are TRBV30 and TRBJ1-2; unclear D gene. CDR3 length equals 13 residues. Germline loops: CDR1 GTSNPN, CDR2 SVGIG (reference sequence). The V and J ends lost 6 bases and 8 bases respectively, with 19 bases between them. In nucleotides, the CDR3 is TGTGCCTGCTTGTGGGCGGGGATAGGGGGCTACACCTTC. This translates into CACLWAGIGGYTF.

The rearrangement uses TRBV7-9 and TRBJ2-1, with TRBD1 matching 7 bases. Looked up from germline, CDR1 is SEHNR and CDR2 is FQNEAQ (reference sequence). This CDR3 spans 14 amino acids. The junction had 6 bases not matched to a gene; V was cut back by 2 bases and J by 8 bases. The CDR3 DNA reads TGTGCCAGCAGCTTATCGACAGGGATCGATGAGCAGTTCTTC. As protein: CASSLSTGIDEQFF.

This chain uses TRBV30 with TRBJ1-5, with TRBD1 as a possible D gene (5 bases). V was trimmed by 3 bases and J by 4 bases, leaving 16 bases between them. The CDR3 runs 15 residues. Germline-derived CDR1 and CDR2 are GTSNPN and SVGIG (reference sequence). This CDR3 reads CAWRPRGIRNQPQHF. The CDR3 bases are TGTGCCTGGAGGCCTCGGGGGATCCGGAATCAGCCCCAGCATTTT. The full variable domain, with the rest looked up from reference TRBV30 and TRBJ1-5, is SQTIHQWPATLVQPVGSPLSLECTVEGTSNPNLYWYRQAAGRGLQLLFYSVGIGQISSEVPQNLSASRPQDRQFILSSKKLLLSDSGFYLCAWRPRGIRNQPQHFGDGTRLSIL.

The rearrangement links TRBV29-1 to TRBJ1-4; D gene ambiguous. Germline V gene sequence: CDR1 SQVTM, CDR2 ANQGSEA. The V gene lost 6 bases and the J gene lost 7 bases, with 12 bases spanning the gap. The CDR3 consists of 12 residues. The CDR3 DNA is TGCAGCGTCGTTGGACTAAGTGAAAAACTGTTTTTT. The encoded protein is CSVVGLSEKLFF.

This chain uses TRBV29-1 with TRBJ1-5, with 7 bases lining up with TRBD1. The CDR3 runs to 13 residues. Germline CDR1 SQVTM, CDR2 ANQGSEA. After removal of 6 bases from V and 4 bases from J, the junction contained 6 bases not matched to a gene. The CDR3 loop is CSVAGTENQPQHF. CDR3 nucleotides: TGCAGCGTCGCCGGGACAGAGAATCAGCCCCAGCATTTT.

The gene calls are TRBV6-5 and TRBJ2-7; D gene ambiguous. The length of the CDR3 is 12 residues. Germline V gene sequence: CDR1 MNHEY, CDR2 SVGAGI. V shed 0 bases and J shed 6 bases, with 6 bases lying between them. CDR3 in DNA: TGTGCCAGCAGTTACTCGACGGGCGAGCAGTACTTC. Amino acids: CASSYSTGEQYF.

The chain carries TRBV5-1 and TRBJ1-2; 7 nucleotides agree with TRBD1. The CDR3 is made up of 14 amino acids. The V segment lost 4 bases and the J segment 1 base; nucleotides outside the gene matches: 4. Looked up from germline, CDR1 is SGHRS and CDR2 is YFSETQ. The CDR3 sequence is CASSMDRFNYGYTF. The CDR3 bases are TGCGCCAGCAGCATGGACAGGTTTAACTATGGCTACACCTTC.

The chain uses TRBV6-5 and TRBJ2-7; possibly TRBD2 for D (6 bases). Germline values: CDR1 MNHEY, CDR2 SVGAGI. This CDR3 contains 14 residues. The V and J ends lost 6 bases and 5 bases respectively, with 17 bases between them. This chain's CDR3 is CASSRDSPPHEQYF. For the CDR3, the DNA is TGTGCCAGCAGCCGGGACTCCCCTCCCCACGAGCAGTACTTC.